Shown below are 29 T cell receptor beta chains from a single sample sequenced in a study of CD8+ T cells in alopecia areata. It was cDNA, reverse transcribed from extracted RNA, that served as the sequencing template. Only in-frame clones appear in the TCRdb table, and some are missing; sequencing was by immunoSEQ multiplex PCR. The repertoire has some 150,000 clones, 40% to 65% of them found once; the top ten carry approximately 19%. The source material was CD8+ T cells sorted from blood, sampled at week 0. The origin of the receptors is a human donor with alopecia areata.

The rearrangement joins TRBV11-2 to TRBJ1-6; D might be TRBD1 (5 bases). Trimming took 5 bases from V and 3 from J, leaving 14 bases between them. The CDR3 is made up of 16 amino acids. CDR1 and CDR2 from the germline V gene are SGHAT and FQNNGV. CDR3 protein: CASSTVPRDYNSPLHF. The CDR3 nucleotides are TGTGCCAGCAGCACAGTCCCCAGGGACTATAATTCACCCCTCCACTTT.

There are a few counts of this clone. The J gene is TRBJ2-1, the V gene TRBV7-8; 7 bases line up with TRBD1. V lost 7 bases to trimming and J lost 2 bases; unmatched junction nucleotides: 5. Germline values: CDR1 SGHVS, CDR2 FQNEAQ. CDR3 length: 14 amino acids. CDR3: CASTRTGTYNEQFF. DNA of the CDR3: TGTGCCAGCACCCGGACAGGTACCTACAATGAGCAGTTCTTC.

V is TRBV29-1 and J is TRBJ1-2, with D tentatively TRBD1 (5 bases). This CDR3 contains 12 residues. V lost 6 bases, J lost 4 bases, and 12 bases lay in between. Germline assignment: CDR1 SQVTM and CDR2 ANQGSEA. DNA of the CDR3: TGCAGCGTCGCAGGGTTGGGCTATGGCTACACCTTC. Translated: CSVAGLGYGYTF.

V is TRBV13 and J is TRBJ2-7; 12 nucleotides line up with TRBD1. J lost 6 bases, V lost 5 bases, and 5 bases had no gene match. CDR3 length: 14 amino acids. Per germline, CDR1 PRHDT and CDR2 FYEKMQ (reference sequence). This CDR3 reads CASSLWGQGAEQYF. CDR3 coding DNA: TGTGCCAGCAGCCTGTGGGGACAGGGGGCCGAGCAGTACTTC.

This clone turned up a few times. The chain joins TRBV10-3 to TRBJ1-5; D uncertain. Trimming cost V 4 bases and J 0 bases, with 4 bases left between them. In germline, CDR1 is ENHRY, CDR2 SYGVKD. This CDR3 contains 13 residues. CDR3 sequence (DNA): TGTGCCATCAGTGCGAATAGCAATCAGCCCCAGCATTTT. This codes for CAISANSNQPQHF.

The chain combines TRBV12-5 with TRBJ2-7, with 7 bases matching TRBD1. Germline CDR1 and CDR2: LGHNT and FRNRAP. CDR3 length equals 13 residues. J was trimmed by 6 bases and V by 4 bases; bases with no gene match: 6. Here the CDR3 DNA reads TGTGCTAGTGGTTCTAACACAGGGGTCGAGCAGTACTTC. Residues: CASGSNTGVEQYF.

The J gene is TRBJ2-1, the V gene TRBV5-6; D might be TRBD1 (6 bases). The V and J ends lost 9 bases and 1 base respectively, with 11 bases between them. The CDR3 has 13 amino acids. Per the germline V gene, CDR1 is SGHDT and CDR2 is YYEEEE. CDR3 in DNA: TGTGCCACCAAAGGGGGTTCCTACAATGAGCAGTTCTTC. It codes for CATKGGSYNEQFF.

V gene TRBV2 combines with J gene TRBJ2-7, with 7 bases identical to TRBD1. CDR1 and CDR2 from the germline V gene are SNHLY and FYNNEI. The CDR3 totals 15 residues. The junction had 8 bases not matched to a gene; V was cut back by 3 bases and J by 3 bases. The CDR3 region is CASSERGGLVYEQYF. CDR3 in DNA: TGTGCCAGCAGTGAGAGAGGGGGCTTGGTCTACGAGCAGTACTTC.

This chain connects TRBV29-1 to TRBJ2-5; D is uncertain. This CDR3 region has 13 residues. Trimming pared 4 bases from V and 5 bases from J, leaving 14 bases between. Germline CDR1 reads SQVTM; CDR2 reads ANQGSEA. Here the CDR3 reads CSVVFVASETQYF. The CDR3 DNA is TGCAGCGTTGTCTTTGTGGCATCGGAGACCCAGTACTTC.

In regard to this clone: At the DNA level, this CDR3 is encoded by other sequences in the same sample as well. The CDR3 here is CASSQDRSTEAFF. The CDR3 DNA follows: TGCGCCAGCAGCCAAGATAGGAGTACTGAAGCTTTCTTT. This sequence joins TRBV4-3 and TRBJ1-1; no reliable D call. CDR1 is LGHNA and CDR2 is YSLEER in the germline V gene. This CDR3 contains 13 residues. V was pared by 0 bases and J by 5 bases, with 7 bases between.

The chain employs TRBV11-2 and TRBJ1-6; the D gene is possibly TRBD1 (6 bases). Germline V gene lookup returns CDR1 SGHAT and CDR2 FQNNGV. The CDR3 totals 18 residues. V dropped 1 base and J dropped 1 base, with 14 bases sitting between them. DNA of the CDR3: TGTGCCAGCAGCTTAGCATCCGGGGGGGCTTCCTATAATTCACCCCTCCACTTT. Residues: CASSLASGGASYNSPLHF. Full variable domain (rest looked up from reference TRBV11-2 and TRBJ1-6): EAGVAQSPRYKIIEKRQSVAFWCNPISGHATLYWYQQILGQGPKLLIQFQNNGVVDDSQLPKDRFSAERLKGVDSTLKIQPAKLEDSAVYLCASSLASGGASYNSPLHFGNGTRLTVT.

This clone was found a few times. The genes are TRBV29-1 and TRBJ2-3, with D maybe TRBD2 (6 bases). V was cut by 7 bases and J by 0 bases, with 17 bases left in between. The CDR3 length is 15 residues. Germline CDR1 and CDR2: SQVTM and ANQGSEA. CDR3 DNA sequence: TGCAGCGATTTCCCCGGGGGTTCTAGCACAGATACGCAGTATTTT. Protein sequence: CSDFPGGSSTDTQYF.

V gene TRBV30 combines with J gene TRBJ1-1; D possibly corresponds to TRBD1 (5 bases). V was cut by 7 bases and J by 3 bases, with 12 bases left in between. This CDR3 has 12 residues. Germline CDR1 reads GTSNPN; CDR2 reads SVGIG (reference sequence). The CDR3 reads CASDRGDTEAFF. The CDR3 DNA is TGTGCCTCGGATCGGGGGGACACTGAAGCTTTCTTT.

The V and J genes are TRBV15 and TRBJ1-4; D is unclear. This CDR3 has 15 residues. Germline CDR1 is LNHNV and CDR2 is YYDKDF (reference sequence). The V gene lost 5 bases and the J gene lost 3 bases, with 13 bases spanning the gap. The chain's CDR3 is CATSGTGPPNEKLFF. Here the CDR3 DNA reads TGTGCCACCAGCGGAACCGGGCCTCCTAATGAAAAACTGTTTTTT.

The CDR3 DNA reads as TGTGCCAGCGCAACAGCTACTACAATCACCGGGGAGCTGTTTTTT. It translates to CASATATTITGELFF. The rearrangement links TRBV6-5 to TRBJ2-2; D not resolved. This CDR3 comprises 15 residues. Germline loops: CDR1 MNHEY, CDR2 SVGAGI. V was shortened by 8 bases and J by 4 bases, with 17 bases between the two germline ends.

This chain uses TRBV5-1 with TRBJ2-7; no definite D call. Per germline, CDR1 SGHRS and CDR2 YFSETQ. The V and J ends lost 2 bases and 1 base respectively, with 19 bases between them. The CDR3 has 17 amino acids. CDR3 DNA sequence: TGCGCCAGCAGCTTCCAATCGGGCAGAAAGAGGTCCTACGAGCAGTACTTC. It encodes CASSFQSGRKRSYEQYF.

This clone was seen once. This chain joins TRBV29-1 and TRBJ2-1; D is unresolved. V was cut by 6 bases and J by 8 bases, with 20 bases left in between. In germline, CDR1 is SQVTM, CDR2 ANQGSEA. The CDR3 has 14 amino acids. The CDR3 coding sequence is TGCAGCGTCCGAGGCAAGAGAGGCGGCGATGAGCAGTTCTTC. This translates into CSVRGKRGGDEQFF.

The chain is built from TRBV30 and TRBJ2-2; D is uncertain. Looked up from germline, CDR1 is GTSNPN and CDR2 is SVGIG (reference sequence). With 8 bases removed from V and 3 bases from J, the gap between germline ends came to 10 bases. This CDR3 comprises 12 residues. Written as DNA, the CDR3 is TGTGCCGTTACTGGGCACACCGGGGAGCTGTTTTTT. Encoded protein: CAVTGHTGELFF.

CDR3 nucleotides: TGTGCCTGGAGTGTAGGAGGGGGCAACGGGGAGCTGTTTTTT. Protein product: CAWSVGGGNGELFF. V gene TRBV30 combines with J gene TRBJ2-2, with D possibly matching TRBD1 (7 bases). Trimming cost V 0 bases and J 7 bases, with 12 bases left between them. The germline V gene has CDR1 GTSNPN and CDR2 SVGIG (reference sequence). The CDR3 totals 14 residues.

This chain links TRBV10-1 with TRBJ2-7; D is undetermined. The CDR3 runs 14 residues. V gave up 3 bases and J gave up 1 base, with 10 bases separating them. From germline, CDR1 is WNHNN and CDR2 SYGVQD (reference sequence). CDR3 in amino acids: CASSEGVLSYEQYF. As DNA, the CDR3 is TGCGCCAGCAGTGAAGGCGTACTTTCCTACGAGCAGTACTTC.

The CDR3 DNA sequence: TGCAGCGTTGGGGAGGACTACAATGAGCAGTTCTTC. Translation: CSVGEDYNEQFF. This chain joins TRBV29-1 and TRBJ2-1, with D possibly matching TRBD2 (6 bases). This CDR3 is built from 12 residues. Germline values: CDR1 SQVTM, CDR2 ANQGSEA. V was cut by 4 bases and J by 3 bases, with 7 bases left in between.

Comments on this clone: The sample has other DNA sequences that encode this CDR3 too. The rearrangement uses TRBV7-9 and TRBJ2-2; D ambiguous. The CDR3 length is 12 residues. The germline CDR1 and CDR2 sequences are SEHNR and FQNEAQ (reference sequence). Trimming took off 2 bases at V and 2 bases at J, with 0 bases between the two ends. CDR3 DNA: TGTGCCAGCAGCTTAAACACCGGGGAGCTGTTTTTT. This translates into CASSLNTGELFF.

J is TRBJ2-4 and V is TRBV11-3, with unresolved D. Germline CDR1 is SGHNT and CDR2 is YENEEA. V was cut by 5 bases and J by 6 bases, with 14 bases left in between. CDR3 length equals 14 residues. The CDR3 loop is CASSEYRDGNIQYF. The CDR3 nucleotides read TGTGCCAGCAGCGAATACAGAGATGGAAACATTCAGTACTTC.

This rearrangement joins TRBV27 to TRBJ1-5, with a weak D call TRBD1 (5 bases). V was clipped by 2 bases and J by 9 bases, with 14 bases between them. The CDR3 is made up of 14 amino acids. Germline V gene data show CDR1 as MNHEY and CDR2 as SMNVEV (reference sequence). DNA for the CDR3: TGTGCCAGCAGTTTAAGGGAAGGGGTATGGCCCCAGCATTTT. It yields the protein CASSLREGVWPQHF.

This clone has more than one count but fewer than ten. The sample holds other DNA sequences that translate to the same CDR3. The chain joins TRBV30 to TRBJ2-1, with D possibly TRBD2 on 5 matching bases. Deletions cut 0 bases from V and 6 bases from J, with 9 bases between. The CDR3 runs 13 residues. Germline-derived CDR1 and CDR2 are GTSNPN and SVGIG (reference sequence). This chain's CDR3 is CAWSVGEGNEQFF. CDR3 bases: TGTGCCTGGAGTGTCGGAGAGGGCAATGAGCAGTTCTTC.

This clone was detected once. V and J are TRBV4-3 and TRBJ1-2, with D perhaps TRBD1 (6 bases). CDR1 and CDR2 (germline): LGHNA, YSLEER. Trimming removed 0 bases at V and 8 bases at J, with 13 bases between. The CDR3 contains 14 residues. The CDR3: CASSQDDEGDGYTF. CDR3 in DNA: TGCGCCAGCAGCCAAGACGACGAGGGGGACGGCTACACCTTC.

CDR3 sequence: CASSLGSGEGYEQYF. CDR3 DNA sequence: TGTGCCAGCAGCTTAGGGTCAGGGGAGGGGTACGAGCAGTACTTC. The chain couples TRBV11-2 to TRBJ2-7; tentatively, D is TRBD2 (7 bases). From germline, CDR1 is SGHAT and CDR2 FQNNGV. Between the trimmed V and J ends, which lost 1 base and 4 bases, there was a span of 14 bases. This CDR3 region has 15 residues.

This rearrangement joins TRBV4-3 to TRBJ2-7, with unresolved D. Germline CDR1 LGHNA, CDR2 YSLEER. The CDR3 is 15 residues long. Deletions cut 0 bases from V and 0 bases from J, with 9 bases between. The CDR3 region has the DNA TGCGCCAGCAGCCAAGATCTAGACGCCTCCTACGAGCAGTACTTC. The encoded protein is CASSQDLDASYEQYF.

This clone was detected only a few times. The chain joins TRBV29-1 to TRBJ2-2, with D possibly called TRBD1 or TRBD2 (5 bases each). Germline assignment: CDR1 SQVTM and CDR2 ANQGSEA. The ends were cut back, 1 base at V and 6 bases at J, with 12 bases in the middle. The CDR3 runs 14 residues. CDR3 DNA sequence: TGCAGCGTTGAAGTGCTCGGGGCAGCCGGGGAGCTGTTTTTT. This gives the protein CSVEVLGAAGELFF.